This T cell receptor beta chain is drawn from a study of T-cell reconstitution after alpha-beta-depleted transplantation in children. There are many counts of this clonotype. The antigen remains unidentified. During its preparation, the TCRbeta library received unique molecular identifiers. TCRdb called the PCR reads again in MiXCR, with one record for every CDR3 protein. This sample has about 200,000 distinct CDR3 sequences, with approximately 17% found just once. Study conclusions and caveats: Some patients showed high day-60 TCRbeta diversity, which derived from surviving recipient T cells and thymic progenitors.

The CDR3 runs to 14 residues. Trimming took off 9 bases at V and 0 bases at J, with 9 bases between the two ends. Germline CDR1 reads MNHEY; CDR2 reads SVGEGT. The chain is built from TRBV6-2 or TRBV6-3 and TRBJ2-6; unclear D gene. The receptor's source is a male patient aged 2-10 years who had a stem cell transplant for acute lymphoblastic leukemia, so the T cells may come from the graft donor. Sequences were derived from PBMCs, mostly from graft donor cells, sampled 360 days after TCRalphabeta/CD19-depleted stem cell transplant. This CDR3 reads CASVRFSGANVLTF. CDR3 nucleotide sequence: TGTGCCAGTGTTCGCTTCTCTGGGGCCAACGTCCTGACTTTC.